The 14 T cell receptor beta chains presented below share a single source sample, sequenced in a study of cytomegalovirus exposure and HLA in healthy donors. The PCR used 60 Vbeta and 13 Jbeta primers. The protocol was immunoSEQ multiplex PCR, while the TCRdb copy is restricted to in-frame clones and leaves out a portion. This sample yields 90,000 to 150,000 clones, of which about 70% are seen a single time; around 4.5% belongs to the top ten. The sample consisted of PBMCs. The receptor source for this set is a woman between 40 and 55 years old in good health and CMV-seronegative.

This clone has just one count. V gene TRBV6-1 combines with J gene TRBJ1-5; TRBD1 agrees at 7 bases. Germline loops: CDR1 MNHNS, CDR2 SASEGT. This CDR3 comprises 15 residues. Trimming cost V 6 bases and J 0 bases; bases outside gene matches: 5. The CDR3 region is CASRERTGSNQPQHF. In nucleotides, the CDR3 is TGTGCCAGCAGGGAGAGGACAGGTAGCAATCAGCCCCAGCATTTT.

The table lists this clone with a few counts. The chain joins TRBV5-4 to TRBJ1-5; D gene uncertain. V was clipped by 9 bases and J by 4 bases, with 11 bases between them. The CDR3 extends over 12 amino acids. The germline V gene has CDR1 SGHNT and CDR2 YYREEE (reference sequence). CDR3 DNA sequence: TGTGCCACCCCGCCGGGGAATCAGCCCCAGCATTTT. It yields the protein CATPPGNQPQHF. Based on the CDR3 plus reference TRBV5-4 and TRBJ1-5, the full variable domain is ETGVTQSPTHLIKTRGQQVTLRCSSQSGHNTVSWYQQALGQGPQFIFQYYREEENGRGNFPPRFSGLQFPNYSSELNVNALELDDSALYLCATPPGNQPQHFGDGTRLSIL.

The table lists this clone with a few counts. The CDR3 is CASSFASPSTAKNIQYF. CDR3 coding DNA: TGTGCCAGCAGCTTCGCATCCCCGTCTACTGCCAAAAACATTCAGTACTTC. The rearrangement joins TRBV7-2 to TRBJ2-4, with D unresolved. Germline V lookup: CDR1 SGHTA, CDR2 FQGNSA. V was trimmed by 3 bases and J by 1 base, leaving 16 bases between them. The CDR3 extends over 17 amino acids.

The V and J genes are TRBV19 and TRBJ1-5, with TRBD1 matching 9 bases. CDR3 size: 16 residues. CDR1 and CDR2 (germline): LNHDA, SQIVND (reference sequence). Trimming cost V 5 bases and J 7 bases; bases outside gene matches: 12. CDR3 protein: CASSPIPQGAQQPQHF. In DNA form, the CDR3 reads TGTGCCAGTAGTCCGATACCACAGGGGGCCCAGCAGCCCCAGCATTTT. Based on the CDR3 plus reference TRBV19 and TRBJ1-5, the full variable domain is DGGITQSPKYLFRKEGQNVTLSCEQNLNHDAMYWYRQDPGQGLRLIYYSQIVNDFQKGDIAEGYSVSREKKESFPLTVTSAQKNPTAFYLCASSPIPQGAQQPQHFGDGTRLSIL.

This chain joins TRBV11-2 and TRBJ2-7; unclear D gene. Germline lookup yields CDR1 SGHAT and CDR2 FQNNGV. The CDR3 has 12 amino acids. The V and J ends lost 6 bases and 2 bases respectively, with 8 bases between them. CDR3: CASRATAYEQYF. The CDR3 DNA is TGTGCCAGCAGGGCTACAGCCTACGAGCAGTACTTC.

V and J are TRBV7-3 and TRBJ2-6, with D unresolved. This CDR3 has 13 amino acids. The V end lost 2 bases, the J end lost 4 bases, and 3 bases lay between the germline ends. Germline lookup yields CDR1 SGHTA and CDR2 FQGTGA. The CDR3 loop is CASSLLGANVLTF. For the CDR3, the DNA is TGTGCCAGCAGCTTACTAGGGGCCAACGTCCTGACTTTC.

The V gene is TRBV19, the J gene TRBJ1-6, with 7 bases aligning to TRBD1. Germline V gene sequence: CDR1 LNHDA, CDR2 SQIVND (reference sequence). The CDR3 contains 17 residues. The trim removed 5 bases at V and 3 bases at J, leaving 10 bases unmatched. CDR3 coding DNA: TGTGCCAGTAGTCCCGAGGGACAGTCTAACTATAATTCACCCCTCCACTTT. Encoded protein: CASSPEGQSNYNSPLHF. Together with reference TRBV19 and TRBJ1-6, the CDR3 gives the full variable domain: DGGITQSPKYLFRKEGQNVTLSCEQNLNHDAMYWYRQDPGQGLRLIYYSQIVNDFQKGDIAEGYSVSREKKESFPLTVTSAQKNPTAFYLCASSPEGQSNYNSPLHFGNGTRLTVT.

The chain recombines TRBV28 with TRBJ1-3; TRBD1 is a possible D gene (6 bases). Germline V lookup: CDR1 MDHEN, CDR2 SYDVKM. CDR3 length equals 12 residues. Trimming left V 11 bases short and J 7 bases short, with 15 bases between. CDR3 DNA sequence: TGTGCCGGACAGACAGTCGGGAACACCATATATTTT. As protein: CAGQTVGNTIYF.

The V and J genes are TRBV9 and TRBJ2-3; no reliable D call. The V end was cut by 5 bases, the J end by 2 bases, with 9 bases between. The germline gives CDR1 SGDLS, CDR2 YYNGEE. The CDR3 runs to 13 residues. As DNA, the CDR3 is TGTGCCAGCAGTGCGACAACCACAGATACGCAGTATTTT. Translating it yields CASSATTTDTQYF.

The gene calls are TRBV5-1 and TRBJ2-5; D is possibly TRBD2 (6 bases). Looked up from germline, CDR1 is SGHRS and CDR2 is YFSETQ. The CDR3 is 13 residues long. The V and J ends lost 4 bases and 5 bases respectively, with 12 bases between them. The CDR3 reads CASSGTSRETQYF. The CDR3 DNA reads TGCGCCAGCAGCGGCACTAGCCGGGAGACCCAGTACTTC.

In DNA, the CDR3 is TGTGCCAGCAGTGTCGCCAGGGGGCGCTTGAGCGGGGGGTTAAATACGCAGTATTTT. Its protein is CASSVARGRLSGGLNTQYF. The rearrangement links TRBV2 to TRBJ2-3, with a weak D call TRBD2 (9 bases). Germline V gives CDR1 SNHLY, CDR2 FYNNEI. The CDR3 runs 19 residues. Trimming left V 4 bases short and J 7 bases short, with 30 bases between.

The gene calls are TRBV28 and TRBJ1-3; 7 positions match TRBD1. Per germline, CDR1 MDHEN and CDR2 SYDVKM. V lost 8 bases and J lost 0; bases outside the gene matches: 10. The CDR3 has 16 residues. CDR3 in amino acids: CASAPGQVISGNTIYF. The CDR3 DNA reads TGTGCCAGCGCACCCGGACAGGTTATCTCTGGAAACACCATATATTTT.

This chain joins TRBV4-1 and TRBJ2-3; TRBD2 is a possible D gene (5 bases). Germline V gives CDR1 MGHRA, CDR2 YSYEKL. Between the trimmed V and J ends, which lost 0 bases and 7 bases, there was a span of 8 bases. There are 13 residues in the CDR3. CDR3: CASSQELAYTQYF. The CDR3 bases are TGCGCCAGCAGCCAAGAGTTAGCGTATACGCAGTATTTT.

V and J are TRBV19 and TRBJ2-3, with D possibly being TRBD2 (5 bases). Trimming pared 7 bases from V and 7 bases from J, leaving 21 bases between. There are 15 residues in the CDR3. Looked up from germline, CDR1 is LNHDA and CDR2 is SQIVND (reference sequence). CDR3 nucleotides: TGTGCCAGTACCCCCTCATTTACCGCGGGTTATACGCAGTATTTT. Encoded protein: CASTPSFTAGYTQYF.